Each of the 16 T cell receptor beta chains below was sequenced from the same sample in a study of cytotoxic CD8 clonotypes in ibrutinib-treated CLL. TCRdb keeps only in-frame clones here, not all; method: immunoSEQ multiplex PCR. The top ten hold 2% to 2.5% of the sample, which has 160,000 or so clones, 70% to 85% seen once. Sequenced here: PBMCs, sampled after 12 months of ibrutinib treatment. The receptors stem from a human donor with chronic lymphocytic leukemia.

V usage is TRBV7-9 and J usage is TRBJ2-7; D unclear. Germline CDR1 reads SEHNR; CDR2 reads FQNEAQ (reference sequence). This CDR3 spans 15 amino acids. Trimming took off 4 bases at V and 3 bases at J, with 16 bases between the two ends. The CDR3 DNA is TGTGCCAGCAGCTACGTTGGCAGTTCGGACTACGAGCAGTACTTC. It yields the protein CASSYVGSSDYEQYF.

The chain joins TRBV23-1 to TRBJ1-4, with no clear D. TRBV23-1 belongs to the ORF category, with a function that is uncertain. V was clipped by 3 bases and J by 8 bases, with 16 bases between them. The CDR3 covers 15 residues. This CDR3 is CASSQKIGIGEKLFF. CDR3 nucleotide sequence: TGCGCCAGCAGTCAGAAGATAGGGATCGGAGAAAAACTGTTTTTT.

DNA of the CDR3: TGCAGCGTTCCGGGACAGGGTGAGCCAAACAGGGTGGGAACTATTGGCTACACCTTC. This codes for CSVPGQGEPNRVGTIGYTF. The chain recombines TRBV29-1 with TRBJ1-2; TRBD1 matches 9 bases. Germline CDR1 reads SQVTM; CDR2 reads ANQGSEA. This CDR3 contains 19 residues. The ends lost 5 bases at V and 7 bases at J; junction bases unmatched: 26.

The V and J genes are TRBV9 and TRBJ1-2; TRBD1 is a possible D gene (6 bases). Germline-derived CDR1 and CDR2 are SGDLS and YYNGEE. The ends were cut back, 4 bases at V and 4 bases at J, with 11 bases in the middle. The CDR3 length is 13 residues. This CDR3 is CASSTGQSYGYTF. The DNA for the CDR3 is TGTGCCAGCAGCACTGGACAGAGCTATGGCTACACCTTC.

The chain has TRBV15 and TRBJ1-2; 7 positions agree with TRBD1. V was pared by 3 bases and J by 5 bases, with 6 bases of the junction left unmatched. This CDR3 contains 14 residues. Germline loops: CDR1 LNHNV, CDR2 YYDKDF (reference sequence). CDR3 DNA: TGTGCCACCAGCAGGGACAAGACAGGGTATGGCTACACCTTC. It codes for CATSRDKTGYGYTF.

This chain links TRBV4-1 with TRBJ1-5; 7 bases fit TRBD1. Germline V gives CDR1 MGHRA, CDR2 YSYEKL. The CDR3 sequence is 14 residues long. Trimming took 3 bases from V and 6 from J; bases not matched to a gene: 5. The CDR3 spells CASSHGGGGQPQHF. CDR3 sequence (DNA): TGCGCCAGCAGCCATGGAGGGGGCGGTCAGCCCCAGCATTTT.

The chain employs TRBV28 and TRBJ2-1; D possibly corresponds to TRBD2 (6 bases). This CDR3 spans 16 amino acids. The V gene's germline CDR1 is MDHEN and CDR2 SYDVKM. V dropped 6 bases and J dropped 0 bases, with 15 bases sitting between them. CDR3 sequence reads: CASRPAGGDSYNEQFF. DNA of the CDR3: TGTGCCAGCAGACCCGCCGGAGGGGACTCCTACAATGAGCAGTTCTTC.

The chain links TRBV4-3 to TRBJ1-2; 7 nucleotides match TRBD1. Germline V gene data show CDR1 as LGHNA and CDR2 as YSLEER. This CDR3 is built from 15 residues. With V trimmed by 0 bases and J by 7 bases, 8 bases remained unmatched. CDR3 nucleotides: TGCGCCAGCAGCCAAGATACAGGGGCGAGGGTTGGCTACACCTTC. Its translation is CASSQDTGARVGYTF.

The rearrangement joins TRBV5-1 to TRBJ1-1, with unresolved D. V was clipped by 7 bases and J by 1 base, with 11 bases between them. The germline CDR1 and CDR2 sequences are SGHRS and YFSETQ. This CDR3 is built from 13 residues. CDR3 in amino acids: CASYRQENTEAFF. DNA for the CDR3: TGCGCCAGCTACAGACAAGAGAACACTGAAGCTTTCTTT.

This clone was detected once. The chain recombines TRBV7-9 with TRBJ2-1; D gene uncertain. There are 14 residues in the CDR3. Trimming took 1 base from V and 4 from J, leaving 8 bases between them. The V gene's germline CDR1 is SEHNR and CDR2 FQNEAQ (reference sequence). CDR3 nucleotide sequence: TGTGCCAGCAGCTTAGTATTCCGTTACAATGAGCAGTTCTTC. Protein product: CASSLVFRYNEQFF.

This clone has a single count. The rearrangement joins TRBV7-8 to TRBJ1-5, with D maybe TRBD1 (5 bases). The CDR3 has 14 amino acids. V lost 1 base to trimming and J lost 6 bases, with 10 bases between them. Germline-derived CDR1 and CDR2 are SGHVS and FQNEAQ. CDR3 sequence (DNA): TGTGCCAGCAGCTTAGGGGGGGTCGGTCAGCCCCAGCATTTT. Its protein is CASSLGGVGQPQHF. Drawing the rest from reference TRBV7-8 and TRBJ1-5, the complete variable domain is GAGVSQSPRYKVAKRGQDVALRCDPISGHVSLFWYQQALGQGPEFLTYFQNEAQLDKSGLPSDRFFAERPEGSVSTLKIQRTQQEDSAVYLCASSLGGVGQPQHFGDGTRLSIL.

The chain employs TRBV29-1 and TRBJ2-1; 8 bases map to TRBD1. Losses at the gene ends were 6 bases for V and 4 bases for J; bases not matched to a gene: 8. Per germline, CDR1 SQVTM and CDR2 ANQGSEA. The length of the CDR3 is 14 residues. The CDR3 spells CSVGGQGGYNEQFF. DNA of the CDR3: TGCAGCGTCGGTGGACAGGGTGGGTACAATGAGCAGTTCTTC.

The chain uses TRBV7-3 and TRBJ1-2, with TRBD1 matching 8 bases. This CDR3 is built from 16 residues. The germline gives CDR1 SGHTA, CDR2 FQGTGA. The V and J ends lost 5 bases and 2 bases, in that order; junction bases with no gene match: 10. The CDR3: CASSITPGGANYGYTF. In DNA, the CDR3 is TGTGCCAGCAGCATCACCCCAGGGGGCGCGAACTATGGCTACACCTTC.

In this sample, this clone turned up once. The V and J genes are TRBV23-1 and TRBJ2-1, with unresolved D. TRBV23-1 is an ORF, and what it does is uncertain. The CDR3 sequence is 17 residues long. With 4 bases removed from V and 1 base from J, the gap between germline ends came to 17 bases. This CDR3 reads CASSLKEWLPSYNEQFF. CDR3 in DNA: TGCGCCAGCAGTCTAAAAGAGTGGCTACCATCCTACAATGAGCAGTTCTTC.

This clone was seen only a few times. The chain employs TRBV15 and TRBJ2-5; TRBD2 matches at 7 bases. CDR3 length: 12 residues. CDR1 and CDR2 from the germline V gene are LNHNV and YYDKDF (reference sequence). Losses at the gene ends were 0 bases for V and 12 bases for J; bases not matched to a gene: 4. The CDR3 sequence is CATSRDRLAEYF. The CDR3 bases are TGTGCCACCAGCAGAGATCGGCTAGCGGAGTACTTC. Full variable domain (outside the CDR3, taken from reference TRBV15 and TRBJ2-5): DAMVIQNPRYQVTQFGKPVTLSCSQTLNHNVMYWYQQKSSQAPKLLFHYYDKDFNNEADTPDNFQSRRPNTSFCFLDIRSPGLGDTAMYLCATSRDRLAEYFGPGTRLLVL.

This chain connects TRBV7-3 to TRBJ2-2; the D is unclear. Germline lookup yields CDR1 SGHTA and CDR2 FQGTGA. The CDR3 is 17 residues long. Trimming left V 5 bases short and J 1 base short, with 17 bases between. The CDR3 sequence is CASSLGPRNVNTGELFF. Here the CDR3 DNA reads TGTGCCAGCAGCCTTGGGCCGCGGAATGTGAACACCGGGGAGCTGTTTTTT.